This TCR beta chain originates from a study of memory CD4+ T cells and cytomegalovirus serostatus. Overall study context: Of the healthy Belgian adults, nine or ten were CMV seropositive and about 24 seronegative. General observations from the study: A US-trained random forest predicted CMV serostatus with median AUC around 0.9.

The CDR3 extends over 14 amino acids. The germline V gene has CDR1 SGHRS and CDR2 YFSETQ. The J segment lost 6 bases and the V segment lost 3 bases, leaving 8 bases of the junction unmatched. About this clone: Antigen: not known.

The sort gate was single viable CD3+CD4+CD8-CD45RO+ cells for memory CD4+ T cells. Clones were read by immunoSEQ multiplex PCR, and TCRdb kept only the in-frame ones, dropping some. The sample holds about 75,000 clones, around 78% seen once. This TCR was sampled from an adult in good health and CMV-seropositive. The chain links TRBV5-1 to TRBJ1-2; 7 bases agree with TRBD1. Sequencing used memory CD4+ T cells from blood. The CDR3 DNA follows: TGCGCCAGCAGCTCGTCCACAGGGGTAGATGGCTACACCTTC. It yields the protein CASSSSTGVDGYTF.